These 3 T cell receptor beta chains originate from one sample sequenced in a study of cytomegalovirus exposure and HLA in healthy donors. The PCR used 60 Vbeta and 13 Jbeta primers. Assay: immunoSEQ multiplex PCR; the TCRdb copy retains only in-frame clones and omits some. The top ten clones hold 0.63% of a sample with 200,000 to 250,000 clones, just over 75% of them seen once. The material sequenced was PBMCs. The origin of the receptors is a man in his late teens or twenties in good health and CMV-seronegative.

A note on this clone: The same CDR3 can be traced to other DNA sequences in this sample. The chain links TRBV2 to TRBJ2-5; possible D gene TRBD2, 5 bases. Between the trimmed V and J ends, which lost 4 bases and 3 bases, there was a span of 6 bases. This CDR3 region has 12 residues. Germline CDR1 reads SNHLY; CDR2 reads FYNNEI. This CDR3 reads CASSAREETQYF. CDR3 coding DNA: TGTGCCAGCAGTGCGCGGGAAGAGACCCAGTACTTC.

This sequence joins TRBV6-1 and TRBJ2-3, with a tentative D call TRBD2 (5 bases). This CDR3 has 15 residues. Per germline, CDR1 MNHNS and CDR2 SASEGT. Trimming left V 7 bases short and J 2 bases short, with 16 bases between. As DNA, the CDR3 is TGTGCCAGCACCCCATTCGGCGGGCTCACAGATACGCAGTATTTT. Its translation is CASTPFGGLTDTQYF.

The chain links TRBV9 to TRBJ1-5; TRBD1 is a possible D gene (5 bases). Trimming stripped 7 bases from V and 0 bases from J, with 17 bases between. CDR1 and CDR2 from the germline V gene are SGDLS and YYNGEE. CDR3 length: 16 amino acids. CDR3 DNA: TGTGCCAGCTCCGGGAGTGATCAGGGTAGCAATCAGCCCCAGCATTTT. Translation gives CASSGSDQGSNQPQHF. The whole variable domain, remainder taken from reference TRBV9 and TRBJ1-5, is DSGVTQTPKHLITATGQRVTLRCSPRSGDLSVYWYQQSLDQGLQFLIQYYNGEERAKGNILERFSAQQFPDLHSELNLSSLELGDSALYFCASSGSDQGSNQPQHFGDGTRLSIL.